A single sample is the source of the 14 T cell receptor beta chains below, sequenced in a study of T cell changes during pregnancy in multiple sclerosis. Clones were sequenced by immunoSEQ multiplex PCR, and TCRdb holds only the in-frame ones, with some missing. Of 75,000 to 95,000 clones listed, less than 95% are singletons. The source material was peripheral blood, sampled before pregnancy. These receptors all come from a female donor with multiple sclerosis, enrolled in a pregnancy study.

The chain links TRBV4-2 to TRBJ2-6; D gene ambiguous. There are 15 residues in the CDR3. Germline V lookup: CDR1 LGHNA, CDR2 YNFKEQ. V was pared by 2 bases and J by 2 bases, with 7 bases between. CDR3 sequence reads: CASSQLEPGANVLTF. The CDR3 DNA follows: TGTGCCAGCAGCCAACTAGAGCCTGGGGCCAACGTCCTGACTTTC.

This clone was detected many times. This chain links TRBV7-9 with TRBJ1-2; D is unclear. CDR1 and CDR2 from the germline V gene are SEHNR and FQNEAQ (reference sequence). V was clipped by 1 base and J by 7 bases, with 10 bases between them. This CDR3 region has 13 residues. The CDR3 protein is CASSLGLGSGYTF. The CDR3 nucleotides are TGTGCCAGCAGCTTAGGACTGGGGAGTGGCTACACCTTC.

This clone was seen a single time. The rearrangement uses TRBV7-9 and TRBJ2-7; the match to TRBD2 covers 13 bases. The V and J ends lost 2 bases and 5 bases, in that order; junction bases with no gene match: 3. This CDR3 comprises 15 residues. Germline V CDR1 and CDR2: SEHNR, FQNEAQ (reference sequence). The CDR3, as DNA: TGTGCCAGCAGCTTAAGGACTAGCGGGAGCGACGAGCAGTACTTC. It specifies CASSLRTSGSDEQYF.

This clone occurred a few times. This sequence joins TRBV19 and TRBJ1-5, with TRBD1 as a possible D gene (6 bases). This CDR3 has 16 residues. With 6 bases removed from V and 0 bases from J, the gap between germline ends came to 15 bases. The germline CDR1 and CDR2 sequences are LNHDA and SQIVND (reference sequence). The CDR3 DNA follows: TGTGCCAGTAGCACCACAGGGATTAGTAGCAATCAGCCCCAGCATTTT. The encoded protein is CASSTTGISSNQPQHF.

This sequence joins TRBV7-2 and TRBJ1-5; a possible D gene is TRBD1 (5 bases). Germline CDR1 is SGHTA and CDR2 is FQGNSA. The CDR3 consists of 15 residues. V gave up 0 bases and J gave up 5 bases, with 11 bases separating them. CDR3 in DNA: TGTGCCAGCAGCTTAGCCAGGACAAATTATCAGCCCCAGCATTTT. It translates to CASSLARTNYQPQHF.

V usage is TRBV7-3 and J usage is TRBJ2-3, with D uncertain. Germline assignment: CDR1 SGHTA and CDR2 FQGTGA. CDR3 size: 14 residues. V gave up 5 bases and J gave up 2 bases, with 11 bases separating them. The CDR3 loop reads CASSNRGTTDTQYF. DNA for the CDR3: TGTGCCAGCAGCAATCGAGGTACCACAGATACGCAGTATTTT.

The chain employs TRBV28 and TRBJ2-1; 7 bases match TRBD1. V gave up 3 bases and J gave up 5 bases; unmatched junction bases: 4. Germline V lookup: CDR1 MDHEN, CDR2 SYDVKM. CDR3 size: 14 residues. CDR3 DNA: TGTGCCAGCAGTTTCCCTGACAGGGACAATGAGCAGTTCTTC. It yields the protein CASSFPDRDNEQFF.

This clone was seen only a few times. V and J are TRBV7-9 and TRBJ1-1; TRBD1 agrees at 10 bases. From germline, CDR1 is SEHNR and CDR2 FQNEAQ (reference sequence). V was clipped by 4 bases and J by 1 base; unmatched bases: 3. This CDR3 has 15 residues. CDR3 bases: TGTGCCAGCAGCTCTCGACAGGGGGCGAACACTGAAGCTTTCTTT. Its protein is CASSSRQGANTEAFF.

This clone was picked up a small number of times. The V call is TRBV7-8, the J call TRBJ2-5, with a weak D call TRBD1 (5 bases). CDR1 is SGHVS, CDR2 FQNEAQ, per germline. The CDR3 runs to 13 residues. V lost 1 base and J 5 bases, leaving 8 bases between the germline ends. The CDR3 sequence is CASSLGGQETQYF. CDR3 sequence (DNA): TGTGCCAGCAGCTTAGGGGGCCAGGAGACCCAGTACTTC.

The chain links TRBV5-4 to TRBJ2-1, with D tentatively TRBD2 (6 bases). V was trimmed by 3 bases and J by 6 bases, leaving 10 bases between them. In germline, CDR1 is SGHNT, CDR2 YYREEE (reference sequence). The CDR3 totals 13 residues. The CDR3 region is CASSWPGANEQFF. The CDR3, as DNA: TGTGCCAGCAGCTGGCCGGGAGCCAATGAGCAGTTCTTC.

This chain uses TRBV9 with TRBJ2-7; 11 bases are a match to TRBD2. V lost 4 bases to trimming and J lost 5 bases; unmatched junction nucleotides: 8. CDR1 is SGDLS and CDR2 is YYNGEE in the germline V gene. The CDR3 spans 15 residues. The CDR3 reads CASSLGLAGGHEQYF. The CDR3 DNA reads TGTGCCAGCAGCCTTGGGCTAGCGGGGGGCCACGAGCAGTACTTC.

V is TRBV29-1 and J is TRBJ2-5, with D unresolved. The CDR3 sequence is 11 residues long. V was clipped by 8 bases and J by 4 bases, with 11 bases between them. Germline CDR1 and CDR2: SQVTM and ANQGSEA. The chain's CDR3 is CSPRVVETQYF. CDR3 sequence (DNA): TGCAGCCCCCGGGTGGTAGAGACCCAGTACTTC.

The CDR3 DNA follows: TGTGCCAGCAGCTCCGGGACTCCCGTAGCGGGAGCATACAATGAGCAGTTCTTC. It is translated as CASSSGTPVAGAYNEQFF. This rearrangement joins TRBV28 to TRBJ2-1; 9 bases fit TRBD2. The CDR3 length is 18 residues. Germline V gene lookup returns CDR1 MDHEN and CDR2 SYDVKM. With V trimmed by 6 bases and J by 4 bases, 16 bases remained unmatched.

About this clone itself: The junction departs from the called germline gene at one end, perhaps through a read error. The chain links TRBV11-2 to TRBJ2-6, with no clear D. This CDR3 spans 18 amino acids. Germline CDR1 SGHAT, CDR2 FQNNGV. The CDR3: CASRLDVSAPSGANVLTF. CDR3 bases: TGTGCCAGCAGATTAGATGTATCTGCGCCCTCTGGGGCCAACGTCCTGACTTTC.